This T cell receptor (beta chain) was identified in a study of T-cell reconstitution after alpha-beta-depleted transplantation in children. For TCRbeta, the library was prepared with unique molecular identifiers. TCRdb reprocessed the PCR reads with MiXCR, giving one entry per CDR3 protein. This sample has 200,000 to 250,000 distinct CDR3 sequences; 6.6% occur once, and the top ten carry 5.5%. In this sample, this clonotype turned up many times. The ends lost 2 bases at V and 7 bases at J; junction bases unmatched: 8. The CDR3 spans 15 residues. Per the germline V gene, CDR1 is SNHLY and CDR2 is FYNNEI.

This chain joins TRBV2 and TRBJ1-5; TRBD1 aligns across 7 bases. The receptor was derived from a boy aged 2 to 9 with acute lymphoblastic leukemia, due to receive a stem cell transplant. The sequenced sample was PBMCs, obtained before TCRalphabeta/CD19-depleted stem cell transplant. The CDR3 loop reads CASSERDRFGQPQHF. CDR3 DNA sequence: TGTGCCAGCAGTGAACGGGACAGATTCGGGCAGCCCCAGCATTTT.